The 26 T cell receptor beta chains below were found in one sample sequenced in a study of identical twins (dated by TCRdb to 2015 to 2016). Libraries were prepared through 5' RACE. Sequencer: Illumina HiSeq 2000. TCRdb trimmed the raw reads at Q25, called clones with MiXCR and kept productive beta chains. Every distinct CDR3 protein forms one entry, paired with its most common genes and DNA. For this sample there are 500,000 to 700,000 distinct CDR3 sequences; about 7.1% appear just once. 1.5% to 2% of the sample lies in the top ten. Another study also made use of these data, one on yellow fever vaccine responses in identical twins.

Sequencing was performed on PBMCs. These receptors came from a woman aged 18-29 years in good health.

This clonotype was detected many times. The chain carries TRBV27 and TRBJ2-2; the match to TRBD2 covers 7 bases. In germline, CDR1 is MNHEY, CDR2 SMNVEV (reference sequence). J was trimmed by 0 bases and V by 0 bases; bases with no gene match: 4. The CDR3 loop spans 17 amino acids. The CDR3 nucleotides read TGTGCCAGCAGTTTATCGGGGGGGAGCGCGAACACCGGGGAGCTGTTTTTT. It specifies CASSLSGGSANTGELFF.

This clonotype turned up a few times. The chain combines TRBV7-3 with TRBJ2-1; TRBD2 agrees at 8 bases. Germline V gene lookup returns CDR1 SGHTA and CDR2 FQGTGA. The CDR3 totals 13 residues. V trimming: 5 bases; J trimming: 8 bases; junction bases outside the gene matches: 5. The CDR3 DNA sequence: TGTGCCAGCAGCCGCGGACTAGCCGATGAGCAGTTCTTC. This encodes CASSRGLADEQFF.

Only a few counts were recorded for this clonotype. This chain joins TRBV14 and TRBJ1-1; no definite D call. The germline gives CDR1 SGHDN, CDR2 FVKESK. The CDR3 contains 13 residues. The V end lost 5 bases, the J end lost 4 bases, and 11 bases lay between the germline ends. CDR3: CASSSHMGTEAFF. In DNA, the CDR3 is TGTGCCAGCAGCTCACACATGGGCACTGAAGCTTTCTTT. The whole variable domain, remainder taken from reference TRBV14 and TRBJ1-1, is EAGVTQFPSHSVIEKGQTVTLRCDPISGHDNLYWYRRVMGKEIKFLLHFVKESKQDESGMPNNRFLAERTGGTYSTLKVQPAELEDSGVYFCASSSHMGTEAFFGQGTRLTVV.

This clonotype came up a few times. This sequence joins TRBV19 and TRBJ1-2, with D tentatively TRBD1 (6 bases). The CDR3 length is 15 residues. V was cut by 7 bases and J by 3 bases, with 18 bases left in between. Germline values: CDR1 LNHDA, CDR2 SQIVND (reference sequence). The DNA of the CDR3 is TGTGCCAGTAACCTCCTCCGGGACACCTACTATGGCTACACCTTC. Translation gives CASNLLRDTYYGYTF.

The rearrangement uses TRBV11-2 and TRBJ2-7; 7 bases align to TRBD1. Germline loops: CDR1 SGHAT, CDR2 FQNNGV. J lost 1 base, V lost 0 bases, and 6 bases had no gene match. The CDR3 is made up of 16 amino acids. CDR3 bases: TGTGCCAGCAGCTTAGATCTCTACAGGGGATCCTACGAGCAGTACTTC. Translating it yields CASSLDLYRGSYEQYF.

This clonotype has at least ten counts. The rearrangement uses TRBV12-3 or TRBV12-4 and TRBJ1-2, with D unresolved. V was cut by 0 bases and J by 7 bases, with 12 bases left in between. The CDR3 spans 14 residues. CDR3 bases: TGTGCCAGCAGTTTAGCGCTGAGGGTTTCTGGCTACACCTTC. Translated, it gives CASSLALRVSGYTF.

The chain has TRBV12-3 or TRBV12-4 and TRBJ1-6, with D unclear. The CDR3 totals 15 residues. The V end was cut by 3 bases, the J end by 13 bases, with 19 bases between. The CDR3 DNA reads as TGTGCCAGCAGTTTGGATTCGGGCCCATCGTCCCCCCTCCACTTT. It encodes CASSLDSGPSSPLHF.

This clonotype was detected ten times or more. The V gene is TRBV4-2, the J gene TRBJ2-5, with D unresolved. With 2 bases removed from V and 5 bases from J, the gap between germline ends came to 3 bases. Germline CDR1 is LGHNA and CDR2 is YNFKEQ. This CDR3 has 11 residues. This chain's CDR3 is CASSQKETQYF. The CDR3 coding sequence is TGTGCCAGCAGCCAAAAGGAGACCCAGTACTTC.

This clonotype was found a few times. The CDR3 sequence is CASSITGQPNQPQHF. Here the CDR3 DNA reads TGTGCCAGCAGTATAACGGGACAGCCCAATCAGCCCCAGCATTTT. The rearrangement joins TRBV12-3 or TRBV12-4 to TRBJ1-5; 7 nucleotides align to TRBD1. J lost 3 bases, V lost 5 bases, and 7 bases had no gene match. This CDR3 region has 15 residues.

This clonotype has a handful of counts. The chain couples TRBV4-1 to TRBJ1-6; D is ambiguous. The germline V and J ends were trimmed by 1 base and 10 bases, with 11 bases remaining between them. Germline-derived CDR1 and CDR2 are MGHRA and YSYEKL. CDR3 length: 14 amino acids. CDR3 bases: TGCGCCAGCAGCCAAGCCCCCGGGAGGTCACCCCTCCACTTT. Its protein product is CASSQAPGRSPLHF.

For this clonotype: Germline and junction disagree at one end, which may indicate a read error. The chain has TRBV24-1 and TRBJ2-5; 7 nucleotides match TRBD2. CDR3 size: 13 residues. CDR1 and CDR2 (germline): KGHDR, SFDVKD. The CDR3 reads CATSDSTGLSLHF. In DNA, the CDR3 is TGTGCCACCAGTGACAGCACGGGACTATCCCTCCACTTC.

This clonotype has ten or more counts. The chain uses TRBV7-9 and TRBJ1-2; 7 nucleotides match TRBD1. The CDR3 covers 12 residues. The trim removed 4 bases at V and 5 bases at J, leaving 1 base unmatched. Germline V gene data show CDR1 as SEHNR and CDR2 as FQNEAQ (reference sequence). CDR3: CASSSGGYGYTF. The DNA of the CDR3 is TGTGCCAGCAGCTCAGGGGGTTATGGCTACACCTTC.

Many counts were recorded for this clonotype. The chain carries TRBV5-1 and TRBJ2-3; maybe TRBD2 (6 bases). Germline V gives CDR1 SGHRS, CDR2 YFSETQ. The CDR3 runs 16 residues. Trimming shortened V by 3 bases and J by 3 bases, and 17 bases separated the two germline ends. This CDR3 reads CASSSGLTLGTDTQYF. The CDR3 DNA follows: TGCGCCAGCAGCTCGGGACTGACCCTAGGAACAGATACGCAGTATTTT.

This clonotype has a single count. The chain joins TRBV6-2 or TRBV6-3 to TRBJ1-6; 8 bases map to TRBD1. V dropped 6 bases and J dropped 4; count of bases not matched to a gene: 5. Germline values: CDR1 MNHEY, CDR2 SVGEGT. The CDR3 loop spans 15 amino acids. The chain's CDR3 is CASSPRGLYNSPLHF. The CDR3 DNA is TGTGCCAGCAGCCCCAGGGGGCTATATAATTCACCCCTCCACTTT.

This clonotype came up a few times. The V gene is TRBV29-1, the J gene TRBJ2-2; D is possibly TRBD2 (6 bases). This CDR3 comprises 15 residues. CDR1 is SQVTM and CDR2 is ANQGSEA in the germline V gene. V lost 6 bases, J lost 3 bases, and 17 bases lay in between. This chain's CDR3 is CSVRWDFEHTGELFF. DNA for the CDR3: TGCAGCGTCCGGTGGGACTTTGAACACACCGGGGAGCTGTTTTTT.

The chain has TRBV20-1 and TRBJ2-5; no definite D call. The CDR3 totals 12 residues. V was cut by 1 base and J by 4 bases, with 7 bases left in between. Germline V gene sequence: CDR1 DFQATT, CDR2 SNEGSKA (reference sequence). CDR3 nucleotides: TGCAGTGCTAGAGTGGTGGGAGAGACCCAGTACTTC. Translating it yields CSARVVGETQYF.

This clonotype was counted many times. This chain connects TRBV3-1 to TRBJ1-4; D unresolved. V shed 4 bases and J shed 8 bases, with 23 bases lying between them. The CDR3 runs to 17 residues. CDR1 is LGHDT and CDR2 is YNNKEL in the germline V gene (reference sequence). The CDR3 DNA sequence: TGTGCCAGCAGCCCCCCTCCGACGTTGCGATTAAGGGAAAAACTGTTTTTT. This codes for CASSPPPTLRLREKLFF.

This clonotype has ten or more counts. The CDR3 sequence is CASSFRGTPRLETQYF. CDR3 sequence (DNA): TGTGCCAGCAGTTTTAGGGGGACTCCACGATTAGAGACCCAGTACTTC. V and J are TRBV12-3 or TRBV12-4 and TRBJ2-5; possibly TRBD1 or TRBD2 for D (6 bases each). The V end lost 3 bases, the J end lost 4 bases, and 18 bases lay between the germline ends. This CDR3 region has 16 residues.

There are a few counts of this clonotype. J is TRBJ2-7 and V is TRBV5-1, with 8 bases that match TRBD1. The trim removed 3 bases at V and 7 bases at J, leaving 9 bases unmatched. The V gene's germline CDR1 is SGHRS and CDR2 YFSETQ. The length of the CDR3 is 14 residues. This CDR3 reads CASSSNQGAREQYF. Written as DNA, the CDR3 is TGCGCCAGCAGCTCAAACCAGGGGGCAAGGGAGCAGTACTTC.

This clonotype has only a few counts. The CDR3 region has the DNA TGCGCCAGCAGCCAAGGCTTCGCCGGACAGGCCCCCCCACTGAACACTGAAGCTTTCTTT. Translating it yields CASSQGFAGQAPPLNTEAFF. The rearrangement links TRBV4-1 to TRBJ1-1, with TRBD1 matching over 7 bases. V dropped 1 base and J dropped 0; count of bases not matched to a gene: 17. CDR3 length equals 20 residues. In germline, CDR1 is MGHRA, CDR2 YSYEKL.

In its sample, this clonotype was seen a few times. The chain combines TRBV12-3 or TRBV12-4 with TRBJ2-7, with 9 bases that match TRBD2. CDR3 length: 15 residues. V shed 3 bases and J 2 bases; nucleotides not matched to a gene: 5. DNA for the CDR3: TGTGCCAGCAGTTTGGTGGCGGGAGGGGCCTACGAGCAGTACTTC. This codes for CASSLVAGGAYEQYF.

This clonotype was seen a few times. The chain couples TRBV7-6 to TRBJ2-5, with 11 bases aligning to TRBD2. The CDR3 sequence is 15 residues long. Germline lookup yields CDR1 SGHVS and CDR2 FNYEAQ. The ends lost 5 bases at V and 5 bases at J; junction bases unmatched: 7. The CDR3 coding sequence is TGTGCCAGCAGCCCACTAGCGGGGGTAATGGAGACCCAGTACTTC. Amino acid sequence: CASSPLAGVMETQYF.

Of note for this clonotype: A read error may account for a junction end that differs from germline. The V call is TRBV10-2, the J call TRBJ2-2; weak D call: TRBD2 (5 bases). Germline values: CDR1 WSHSY, CDR2 SAAADI. There are 15 residues in the CDR3. The CDR3 DNA is TGCGCCAGCAGTTGGGTGTCCGGGAACCCCGGGGAGCTGTTTTTT. Amino acid sequence: CASSWVSGNPGELFF.

This clonotype was seen ten or more times. The chain has TRBV14 and TRBJ2-1; D is ambiguous. Germline values: CDR1 SGHDN, CDR2 FVKESK. The CDR3 consists of 14 residues. V was shortened by 4 bases and J by 5 bases, with 12 bases between the two germline ends. DNA for the CDR3: TGTGCCAGCAGCCCTATCTACACAAACAATGAGCAGTTCTTC. It translates to CASSPIYTNNEQFF.

This clonotype turned up a few times. The V gene is TRBV20-1, the J gene TRBJ2-1; D perhaps matches TRBD2 (5 bases). V shed 1 base and J shed 0 bases, with 16 bases lying between them. Germline V lookup: CDR1 DFQATT, CDR2 SNEGSKA (reference sequence). CDR3 length: 17 amino acids. The CDR3 here is CSARVQERTYSYNEQFF. DNA of the CDR3: TGCAGTGCTAGAGTTCAAGAAAGGACTTACTCCTACAATGAGCAGTTCTTC.

In this sample, this clonotype turned up many times. The chain couples TRBV10-2 to TRBJ1-5; D gene ambiguous. CDR3 length equals 13 residues. Germline loops: CDR1 WSHSY, CDR2 SAAADI. V lost 3 bases and J lost 7, with 10 bases in between. CDR3 loop: CASSDGSGQPQHF. DNA of the CDR3: TGCGCCAGCAGTGATGGATCTGGGCAGCCCCAGCATTTT.